This T cell receptor beta chain was sequenced in a study of blood T cell repertoires in COVID-19. Across the whole study: T cells, B-cell-depleted T cells, or PBMCs supplied cDNA or gDNA.

The table came from immunoSEQ multiplex PCR; TCRdb's copy has only in-frame clones and leaves some out. The sample shows some 140,000 clones, about 80% of them seen only once. V was pared by 2 bases and J by 4 bases, with 3 bases of the junction left unmatched. CDR1 and CDR2 from the germline V gene are ENHRY and SYGVKD. The CDR3 spans 15 residues. In the case of this clone: Other DNA sequences of this sample code for an identical CDR3.

The chain uses TRBV10-3 and TRBJ2-5; 11 bases agree with TRBD2. The clonotype was recovered from a man between 60 and 75 years old with acute or convalescent COVID-19. Sequencing was performed on peripheral blood. CDR3 in amino acids: CAISEGLAGGETQYF. The DNA for the CDR3 is TGTGCCATCAGTGAGGGACTAGCGGGTGGAGAGACCCAGTACTTC.